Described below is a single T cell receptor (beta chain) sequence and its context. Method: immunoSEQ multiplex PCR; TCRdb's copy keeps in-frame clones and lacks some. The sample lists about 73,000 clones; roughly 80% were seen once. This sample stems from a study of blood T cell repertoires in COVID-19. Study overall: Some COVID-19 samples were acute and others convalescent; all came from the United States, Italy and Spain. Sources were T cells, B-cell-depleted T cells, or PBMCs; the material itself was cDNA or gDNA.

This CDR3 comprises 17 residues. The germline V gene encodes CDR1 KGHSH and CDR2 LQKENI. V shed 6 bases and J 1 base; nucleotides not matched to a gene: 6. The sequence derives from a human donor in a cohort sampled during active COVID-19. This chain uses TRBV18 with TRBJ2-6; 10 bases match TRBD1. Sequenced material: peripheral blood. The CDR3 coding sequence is TGTGCCAGCTCCTGGGGACAGGGGAATTCTGGGGCCAACGTCCTGACTTTC. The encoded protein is CASSWGQGNSGANVLTF.